Listed below are T cell receptor beta chains from one sample, sequenced in a study of memory CD4+ T cells and cytomegalovirus serostatus. The protocol was immunoSEQ multiplex PCR, while the TCRdb copy is restricted to in-frame clones and leaves out a portion. The sample has tens of thousands of clones; approximately 80% are singletons. What was sequenced was memory CD4+ T cells from blood. The origin of the receptors is an adult in good health and CMV-seronegative. CDR3s include the opening cysteine and the closing phenylalanine or tryptophan. The D gene is left open where the match is weak. Clone size is given for some rows only: seen once, a few or many times, or a class if the clone is expanded.

clone_size d_call j_call v_call cdr3_aa cdr3_nt
. TRBD2 TRBJ2-1 TRBV15 CATKPKAGATYNEQFF TGTGCCACCAAGCCGAAGGCGGGAGCTACCTACAATGAGCAGTTCTTC
. . TRBJ2-1 TRBV11-1 CASSRRGDNEQFF TGTGCCAGCAGCCGAAGGGGGGATAATGAGCAGTTCTTC
. . TRBJ1-1 TRBV7-3 CASSPTGGTEAFF TGTGCCAGCAGCCCAACAGGAGGCACTGAAGCTTTCTTT
. . TRBJ2-5 TRBV6-6 CASSSPRTQETQYF TGTGCCAGCAGTTCCCCCCGGACCCAAGAGACCCAGTACTTC
. . TRBJ2-7 TRBV7-5 CARSLPPAGGLAYEQYF TGTGCCAGAAGCCTCCCTCCCGCGGGAGGGCTAGCCTACGAGCAGTACTTC
. TRBD1 TRBJ2-2 TRBV25-1 CASSELRQGAYTGELFF TGTGCCAGCAGTGAGCTGCGACAGGGGGCCTACACCGGGGAGCTGTTTTTT
. . TRBJ1-2 TRBV9 CASSGESGDYGYTF TGTGCCAGCTCAGGGGAATCAGGGGACTATGGCTACACCTTC
. . TRBJ1-1 TRBV2 CASRGGQAAGPFF TGTGCCAGCAGGGGGGGGCAGGCAGCAGGGCCTTTCTTT
. . TRBJ2-6 TRBV2 CASTGAGANVLTF TGTGCCAGCACAGGGGCTGGGGCCAACGTCCTGACTTTC
. . TRBJ1-1 TRBV25-1 CASSGGSRSEAFF TGTGCCAGCAGTGGCGGGTCCCGGTCTGAAGCTTTCTTT
few . TRBJ2-1 TRBV4-1 CASSQGSAYSYNEQFF TGCGCCAGCAGCCAAGGGAGCGCTTACTCCTACAATGAGCAGTTCTTC
few TRBD2 TRBJ2-3 TRBV11-2 CASSFGLAGASTDTQYF TGTGCCAGCAGCTTTGGGCTAGCGGGAGCCTCGACAGATACGCAGTATTTT
. TRBD1 TRBJ1-1 TRBV19 CASRDRGGTEAFF TGTGCCAGTAGGGACAGGGGGGGCACTGAAGCTTTCTTT
once TRBD1 TRBJ1-5 TRBV2 CASRRTGGNSNQPQHF TGTGCCAGCAGGAGGACAGGGGGCAACAGCAATCAGCCCCAGCATTTT
. . TRBJ1-1 TRBV6-6 CASSYSSGRTNTEAFF TGTGCCAGCAGTTACTCCTCGGGCAGGACGAACACTGAAGCTTTCTTT
. TRBD2 TRBJ2-1 TRBV19 CASGTGGNEQFF TGTGCCAGTGGGACGGGAGGAAATGAGCAGTTCTTC
. TRBD2 TRBJ2-7 TRBV7-2 CASSLAAGGGEQYF TGTGCCAGCAGCTTAGCCGCGGGAGGGGGAGAGCAGTACTTC
. TRBD1 TRBJ2-2 TRBV7-3 CASSGQGAGELFF TGTGCCAGCAGTGGACAGGGGGCCGGGGAGCTGTTTTTT
. TRBD1 TRBJ1-2 TRBV19 CASQEGTGRHGYTF TGTGCCAGTCAAGAAGGGACAGGGAGGCATGGCTACACCTTC
. TRBD2 TRBJ2-6 TRBV9 CASSERGVGRSGANVLTF TGTGCCAGCAGCGAACGGGGGGTCGGAAGATCTGGGGCCAACGTCCTGACTTTC
. . TRBJ1-1 TRBV18 CASSPDLSEAFF TGTGCCAGCTCACCTGATCTATCTGAAGCTTTCTTT
. . TRBJ2-3 TRBV14 CASSLSAVGTQYF TGTGCCAGCAGCCTAAGCGCGGTGGGTACGCAGTATTTT
. TRBD2 TRBJ2-5 TRBV2 CASKGLAGAPGETQYF TGTGCCAGCAAAGGACTAGCGGGAGCGCCAGGAGAGACCCAGTACTTC
. . TRBJ1-2 TRBV7-9 CASSLTSNYGYTF TGTGCCAGCAGCTTAACGTCTAACTATGGCTACACCTTC
. . TRBJ2-6 TRBV19 CASSRASVPGANVLTF TGTGCCAGTAGTCGGGCTAGCGTTCCTGGGGCCAACGTCCTGACTTTC
. . TRBJ2-3 TRBV25-1 CASSEGLGTDTQYF TGTGCCAGCAGTGAAGGGCTAGGCACAGATACGCAGTATTTT